A single sample gave rise to the 25 T cell receptor beta chains below, sequenced in a study of identical twins. TCRdb processed the 5' RACE reads anew with MiXCR; each CDR3 protein has one entry. Here the sample spans roughly 480,000 distinct CDR3 sequences, 20% to 25% being singletons. These data were also reused for a study on T cells expressing NK-cell markers.

The sequenced material came from CD4+ T cells sorted from blood. The receptors were sampled from a woman between 18 and 29 years old in good health.

The chain joins TRBV9 to TRBJ2-1; TRBD2 matches 11 bases. The CDR3 spans 16 residues. Unmatched junction bases numbered 10, after V lost 3 bases and J lost 8 bases. Germline V lookup: CDR1 SGDLS, CDR2 YYNGEE. The DNA of the CDR3 is TGTGCCAGCAGCGGGGCCACTAGCGGGAGTAGGGATGAGCAGTTCTTC. Translating gives CASSGATSGSRDEQFF.

The chain is built from TRBV18 and TRBJ2-5; D gene ambiguous. Trimming left V 5 bases short and J 2 bases short, with 9 bases between. This CDR3 has 13 residues. The germline CDR1 and CDR2 sequences are KGHSH and LQKENI. The CDR3 spells CASSKDLQETQYF. The CDR3 nucleotides are TGTGCCAGCTCAAAGGACCTTCAAGAGACCCAGTACTTC.

This clonotype was found a few times. The J gene is TRBJ2-5, the V gene TRBV7-8, with D hard to call. Germline CDR1 is SGHVS and CDR2 is FQNEAQ. The CDR3 spans 16 residues. The V end lost 8 bases, the J end lost 5 bases, and 24 bases lay between the germline ends. CDR3 DNA: TGTGCCAGCCGGCCCACACCGGGTAGTTTTAGGGAGACCCAGTACTTC. Its protein product is CASRPTPGSFRETQYF. Supplemented by reference TRBV7-8 and TRBJ2-5, the full variable domain reads GAGVSQSPRYKVAKRGQDVALRCDPISGHVSLFWYQQALGQGPEFLTYFQNEAQLDKSGLPSDRFFAERPEGSVSTLKIQRTQQEDSAVYLCASRPTPGSFRETQYFGPGTRLLVL.

This clonotype has a handful of counts. The rearrangement joins TRBV7-2 to TRBJ1-2, with no clear D. The CDR3 is 11 residues long. Germline loops: CDR1 SGHTA, CDR2 FQGNSA. V lost 6 bases, J lost 4 bases, and 6 bases lay in between. As DNA, the CDR3 is TGTGCCAGCAGTTACGCCTATGGCTACACCTTC. This sequence encodes CASSYAYGYTF.

This clonotype has only a few counts. The chain is built from TRBV28 and TRBJ2-5, with D possibly TRBD2 on 6 matching bases. Germline V gene data show CDR1 as MDHEN and CDR2 as SYDVKM. V dropped 9 bases and J dropped 5 bases, with 13 bases sitting between them. This CDR3 comprises 12 residues. Here the CDR3 reads CASCGTDETQYF. Written as DNA, the CDR3 is TGTGCCAGTTGCGGGACTGATGAGACCCAGTACTTC.

In its sample, this clonotype was seen a few times. The CDR3 bases are TGTGCCAGCAGCGCCGAAGAAGGGAGGTACGAGCAGTACTTC. This codes for CASSAEEGRYEQYF. This sequence joins TRBV9 and TRBJ2-7, with D possibly TRBD2 on 6 matching bases. V dropped 3 bases and J dropped 4 bases, with 14 bases sitting between them. In germline, CDR1 is SGDLS, CDR2 YYNGEE. The CDR3 totals 14 residues.

The sample holds a few counts of this clonotype. The V gene is TRBV6-1, the J gene TRBJ2-1; 10 nucleotides line up with TRBD1. Unmatched junction bases numbered 7, after V lost 6 bases and J lost 2 bases. CDR3 length: 16 amino acids. Germline V lookup: CDR1 MNHNS, CDR2 SASEGT. CDR3 sequence reads: CASSRQGAGPYNEQFF. The CDR3 DNA follows: TGTGCCAGCAGCCGACAGGGGGCGGGCCCCTACAATGAGCAGTTCTTC.

This clonotype has more than one count but fewer than ten. CDR3 sequence (DNA): TGTGCCAGCTCCCCGGGACTAGCGGGAGGGCCGGGCTCCTACGAGCAGTACTTC. Translated, it gives CASSPGLAGGPGSYEQYF. V usage is TRBV18 and J usage is TRBJ2-7; 16 bases line up with TRBD2. The CDR3 runs 18 residues. V shed 6 bases, J shed 0 bases, and the junction held 8 bases outside the gene matches. CDR1 and CDR2 (germline): KGHSH, LQKENI.

The chain is built from TRBV15 and TRBJ2-1, with 7 bases matching TRBD2. Trimming cost V 1 base and J 0 bases; bases outside gene matches: 9. Germline V gene sequence: CDR1 LNHNV, CDR2 YYDKDF (reference sequence). This CDR3 has 18 amino acids. Written as DNA, the CDR3 is TGTGCCACCAGCAGAGGGAGGGGAGGGCCCAGCTCCTACAATGAGCAGTTCTTC. It specifies CATSRGRGGPSSYNEQFF.

This clonotype has a handful of counts. This rearrangement joins TRBV20-1 to TRBJ2-7; no clear D gene. Germline assignment: CDR1 DFQATT and CDR2 SNEGSKA (reference sequence). The CDR3 covers 12 residues. Trimming took off 6 bases at V and 5 bases at J, with 14 bases between the two ends. The CDR3 DNA reads as TGCAGTGCCGCCCCGGGTGGGAACGAGCAGTACTTC. Residues: CSAAPGGNEQYF.

This sequence joins TRBV5-1 and TRBJ2-4; 10 positions agree with TRBD2. CDR1 is SGHRS and CDR2 is YFSETQ in the germline V gene. The trim removed 2 bases at V and 0 bases at J, leaving 14 bases unmatched. The length of the CDR3 is 20 residues. The CDR3 DNA reads as TGCGCCAGCAGCTTTAGAACTCGCGGACTAGCGGCCGTAGCCAAAAACATTCAGTACTTC. It codes for CASSFRTRGLAAVAKNIQYF.

V is TRBV7-9 and J is TRBJ1-3, with unresolved D. Trimming shortened V by 3 bases and J by 4 bases, and 13 bases separated the two germline ends. The CDR3 has 15 residues. In germline, CDR1 is SEHNR, CDR2 FQNEAQ (reference sequence). This CDR3 reads CASSFGRTAGNTIYF. The CDR3 DNA is TGTGCCAGCAGCTTTGGCCGCACCGCGGGAAACACCATATATTTT.

This chain connects TRBV7-8 to TRBJ2-3; TRBD2 agrees at 12 bases. The V segment lost 6 bases and the J segment 0 bases; nucleotides outside the gene matches: 7. This CDR3 comprises 17 residues. CDR1 is SGHVS and CDR2 is FQNEAQ in the germline V gene. DNA for the CDR3: TGTGCCAGCAGGGGACTAGCGGGTGGTCCTAGCACAGATACGCAGTATTTT. This translates into CASRGLAGGPSTDTQYF.

The gene calls are TRBV14 and TRBJ2-5; the match to TRBD2 covers 8 bases. The CDR3 extends over 15 amino acids. Unmatched junction bases numbered 9, after V lost 1 base and J lost 8 bases. Germline CDR1 SGHDN, CDR2 FVKESK. The CDR3 spells CASSQVGSGRATQYF. As DNA, the CDR3 is TGTGCCAGCAGCCAAGTAGGATCCGGGAGGGCAACCCAGTACTTC.

This clonotype was counted a few times. The chain uses TRBV18 and TRBJ2-2; D perhaps matches TRBD1 (5 bases). Germline V gene lookup returns CDR1 KGHSH and CDR2 LQKENI. There are 15 residues in the CDR3. V lost 3 bases and J 3 bases, leaving 11 bases between the germline ends. CDR3 sequence (DNA): TGTGCCAGCTCACCTCCCGTAGGGGACACCGGGGAGCTGTTTTTT. Protein product: CASSPPVGDTGELFF.

This clonotype has just a few counts. V usage is TRBV7-9 and J usage is TRBJ2-3; D is perhaps TRBD1 (5 bases). Looked up from germline, CDR1 is SEHNR and CDR2 is FQNEAQ (reference sequence). Trimming cost V 5 bases and J 0 bases, with 18 bases left between them. This CDR3 has 17 amino acids. The CDR3 loop reads CASSAYRQRDSTDTQYF. CDR3 in DNA: TGTGCCAGCAGCGCGTATCGACAGAGAGATAGCACAGATACGCAGTATTTT.

The J gene is TRBJ1-1, the V gene TRBV27; 8 positions agree with TRBD1. The V and J ends lost 5 bases and 5 bases, in that order; junction bases with no gene match: 10. Germline V gene sequence: CDR1 MNHEY, CDR2 SMNVEV (reference sequence). The CDR3 consists of 15 residues. The CDR3 loop is CASSRAHRGGTEAFF. The CDR3 DNA follows: TGTGCCAGCAGTCGGGCGCACAGGGGGGGGACTGAAGCTTTCTTT.

V is TRBV10-3 and J is TRBJ1-2; D is uncertain. Germline V CDR1 and CDR2: ENHRY, SYGVKD. V shed 5 bases and J shed 2 bases, with 12 bases lying between them. The CDR3 has 14 residues. CDR3 bases: TGTGCCATCAGTAACCTCTTAGAGAACTATGGCTACACCTTC. It specifies CAISNLLENYGYTF.

In this sample, this clonotype turned up a few times. This chain connects TRBV5-1 to TRBJ2-1; 9 nucleotides line up with TRBD2. The V segment lost 0 bases and the J segment 4 bases; nucleotides outside the gene matches: 8. The CDR3 length is 17 residues. The germline gives CDR1 SGHRS, CDR2 YFSETQ. This chain's CDR3 is CASSLAAGAGGYNEQFF. The CDR3 DNA reads TGCGCCAGCAGCTTGGCGGCAGGAGCGGGGGGATACAATGAGCAGTTCTTC.

The chain combines TRBV3-1 with TRBJ2-7, with TRBD2 as a possible D gene (6 bases). V was pared by 3 bases and J by 11 bases, with 11 bases between. Germline CDR1 LGHDT, CDR2 YNNKEL (reference sequence). This CDR3 is built from 11 residues. DNA of the CDR3: TGTGCCAGCAGCCAGGCAGGAGGGAAGTACTTC. This gives the protein CASSQAGGKYF.

This clonotype has more than one count but fewer than ten. The genes are TRBV5-6 and TRBJ1-6; the D is unclear. Germline V gene lookup returns CDR1 SGHDT and CDR2 YYEEEE. The CDR3 runs 16 residues. V was cut by 2 bases and J by 2 bases, with 11 bases left in between. Here the CDR3 reads CASSLGSGAYNSPLHF. For the CDR3, the DNA is TGTGCCAGCAGCTTAGGATCAGGCGCCTATAATTCACCCCTCCACTTT. The full variable domain, in which reference TRBV5-6 and TRBJ1-6 provide the parts outside the CDR3, is DAGVTQSPTHLIKTRGQQVTLRCSPKSGHDTVSWYQQALGQGPQFIFQYYEEEERQRGNFPDRFSGHQFPNYSSELNVNALLLGDSALYLCASSLGSGAYNSPLHFGNGTRLTVT.

This clonotype was recorded a few times. The chain links TRBV11-2 to TRBJ2-1; either TRBD1 or TRBD2 may supply D (5 bases each). V was pared by 5 bases and J by 11 bases, with 19 bases between. From germline, CDR1 is SGHAT and CDR2 FQNNGV. This CDR3 has 14 residues. CDR3 nucleotide sequence: TGTGCCAGCAGCGACCTCCAAGGGACGAGCAAGCAGTTCTTC. The encoded protein is CASSDLQGTSKQFF.

The CDR3: CATKKGPSTDTQYF. The CDR3 DNA follows: TGTGCCACCAAAAAGGGGCCTAGCACAGATACGCAGTATTTT. The gene calls are TRBV2 and TRBJ2-3, with a tentative D call TRBD1 (5 bases). Trimming cost V 10 bases and J 0 bases, with 14 bases left between them. The length of the CDR3 is 14 residues. Germline loops: CDR1 SNHLY, CDR2 FYNNEI.

This clonotype turned up a few times. The genes are TRBV12-3 or TRBV12-4 and TRBJ1-6; no reliable D call. Trimming took off 6 bases at V and 9 bases at J, with 12 bases between the two ends. This CDR3 is built from 13 residues. The CDR3 reads CASSLKGGSPLHF. The CDR3 coding sequence is TGTGCCAGCAGCCTTAAGGGAGGTTCACCCCTCCACTTT.

This clonotype was seen a few times. The CDR3 protein is CSASSVDEQYF. The CDR3 DNA reads as TGCAGTGCTAGTTCGGTAGACGAGCAGTACTTC. The chain recombines TRBV20-1 with TRBJ2-7; D is ambiguous. In germline, CDR1 is DFQATT, CDR2 SNEGSKA (reference sequence). The CDR3 runs to 11 residues. V lost 3 bases and J 5 bases, leaving 8 bases between the germline ends.